These 23 T cell receptor beta chains originate from one sample sequenced in a study of T-cell reconstitution after alpha-beta-depleted transplantation in children (dated by TCRdb to 2016 to 2017). The receptor library was made with PCR. The sample was run on an Illumina HiSeq 2500. To normalize quantification of the TCRbeta repertoire, the TCR libraries were built with molecular barcoding that relied on unique molecular identifiers. The public reads were run again by TCRdb, first through fastp at Q25 and then through MiXCR, and only productive beta chains were kept. When rows share a CDR3 protein, they turn into one entry using the most common DNA and genes. The sample profile shows more than 250,000 distinct CDR3 sequences; 9.9% of them were found once. The top ten hold 10% of the sample. Sequencing was performed on PBMCs from the stem cell graft donor, taken from the stem cell graft. All receptors derive from a human donor who donated a stem cell graft to a child with SCID.

This chain links TRBV18 with TRBJ2-7; 9 bases are a match to TRBD2. Looked up from germline, CDR1 is KGHSH and CDR2 is LQKENI. V was pared by 3 bases and J by 3 bases, with 3 bases of the junction left unmatched. The CDR3 is made up of 14 amino acids. The CDR3 protein is CASSPSSGDYEQYF. The DNA of the CDR3 is TGTGCCAGCTCACCCTCTAGCGGGGACTACGAGCAGTACTTC.

The V call is TRBV6-5, the J call TRBJ1-3; D is uncertain. Germline CDR1 reads MNHEY; CDR2 reads SVGAGI. The CDR3 sequence is 15 residues long. V lost 0 bases to trimming and J lost 0 bases, with 6 bases between them. The CDR3 nucleotides are TGTGCCAGCAGTTACTCGGACTCCTCTGGAAACACCATATATTTT. It yields the protein CASSYSDSSGNTIYF.

The CDR3 bases are TGCGCCAGCAGCCCGGGGGTAGGTCAAGAGACCCAGTACTTC. It is translated as CASSPGVGQETQYF. The chain couples TRBV5-1 to TRBJ2-5, with D possibly TRBD2 on 6 matching bases. Deletions cut 4 bases from V and 2 bases from J, with 12 bases between. The germline CDR1 and CDR2 sequences are SGHRS and YFSETQ. The CDR3 is 14 amino acids.

This clonotype was seen a few times. The chain has TRBV6-5 and TRBJ1-5; D not certain. The CDR3 runs 14 residues. Germline V gene lookup returns CDR1 MNHEY and CDR2 SVGAGI. V dropped 2 bases and J dropped 0 bases, with 5 bases sitting between them. This CDR3 is CASSYEYSNQPQHF. For the CDR3, the DNA is TGTGCCAGCAGTTACGAGTATAGCAATCAGCCCCAGCATTTT.

This clonotype came up a few times. This chain joins TRBV11-2 and TRBJ2-3; 10 bases match TRBD2. CDR3 length equals 14 residues. The J segment lost 8 bases and the V segment lost 3 bases, leaving 5 bases of the junction unmatched. Germline values: CDR1 SGHAT, CDR2 FQNNGV. CDR3 sequence: CASSFSGGSGTQYF. The CDR3 coding sequence is TGTGCCAGCAGCTTTAGCGGGGGGAGCGGTACGCAGTATTTT.

The chain is built from TRBV11-2 and TRBJ2-4, with D hard to call. Looked up from germline, CDR1 is SGHAT and CDR2 is FQNNGV. The CDR3 length is 16 residues. Trimming removed 5 bases at V and 0 bases at J, with 14 bases between. This CDR3 is CASSPDGPIAKNIQYF. CDR3 DNA: TGTGCCAGCAGCCCAGACGGCCCAATAGCCAAAAACATTCAGTACTTC.

V is TRBV12-3 or TRBV12-4 and J is TRBJ2-7; no reliable D call. V gave up 4 bases and J gave up 4 bases, with 8 bases separating them. The CDR3 loop spans 12 amino acids. The CDR3 sequence is CASSSRWYEQYF. The CDR3, as DNA: TGTGCCAGCAGTTCCCGGTGGTACGAGCAGTACTTC.

V is TRBV4-1 and J is TRBJ1-1; D uncertain. Germline V lookup: CDR1 MGHRA, CDR2 YSYEKL. The germline V and J ends were trimmed by 1 base and 0 bases, with 9 bases remaining between them. This CDR3 has 15 residues. In DNA, the CDR3 is TGCGCCAGCAGCCAAGGGGTCGAAATGAACACTGAAGCTTTCTTT. Translated: CASSQGVEMNTEAFF.

This clonotype was detected a few times. This chain uses TRBV11-2 with TRBJ2-3, with unresolved D. Looked up from germline, CDR1 is SGHAT and CDR2 is FQNNGV. Trimming pared 5 bases from V and 6 bases from J, leaving 9 bases between. This CDR3 has 12 amino acids. The CDR3 loop reads CASSDSRDTQYF. DNA of the CDR3: TGTGCCAGCAGCGATTCCAGGGATACGCAGTATTTT.

The chain carries TRBV5-1 and TRBJ2-1, with D hard to call. V gave up 4 bases and J gave up 4 bases, with 15 bases separating them. This CDR3 has 15 amino acids. Germline V gene data show CDR1 as SGHRS and CDR2 as YFSETQ. CDR3 sequence reads: CASSRTMTVYNEQFF. The CDR3 coding sequence is TGCGCCAGCAGCCGGACCATGACGGTTTACAATGAGCAGTTCTTC.

This clonotype was recorded a few times. The chain has TRBV12-3 or TRBV12-4 and TRBJ2-7; 13 bases agree with TRBD2. V lost 6 bases to trimming and J lost 0 bases; unmatched junction nucleotides: 2. The length of the CDR3 is 15 residues. CDR3 loop: CASSGLAGVSYEQYF. In nucleotides, the CDR3 is TGTGCCAGCAGCGGACTAGCGGGGGTCTCCTACGAGCAGTACTTC.

As regards this clonotype: A much larger clone sits a single nucleotide away, making a read error possible. The rearrangement uses TRBV11-2 and TRBJ2-3; no reliable D call. The V gene lost 0 bases and the J gene lost 4 bases, with 8 bases spanning the gap. Germline V gives CDR1 SGHAT, CDR2 FQNNGV. This CDR3 spans 14 amino acids. CDR3 DNA sequence: TGTGCCAGCAGCTTAGATTATGGCTCAGATACGCAGTATTTT. Protein: CASSLDYGSDTQYF.

This clonotype was counted many times. The chain joins TRBV25-1 to TRBJ2-5; D might be TRBD1 or TRBD2, each matching 5 bases. The CDR3 contains 18 residues. CDR1 MGHDK and CDR2 SYGVNS come from the germline V gene. V was pared by 3 bases and J by 2 bases, with 22 bases between. The CDR3 DNA reads as TGTGCCAGCAGTGAGCTGGTGGGGGTAGGGCGAGGACAAGAGACCCAGTACTTC. Translated, it gives CASSELVGVGRGQETQYF.

The sample holds many counts of this clonotype. The gene calls are TRBV2 and TRBJ1-1; D is unresolved. Trimming removed 3 bases at V and 2 bases at J, with 10 bases between. The V gene's germline CDR1 is SNHLY and CDR2 FYNNEI. This CDR3 is 14 amino acids long. The CDR3 region has the DNA TGTGCCAGCAGTGACCGTGTTATTAACACTGAAGCTTTCTTT. It specifies CASSDRVINTEAFF.

The genes are TRBV20-1 and TRBJ2-3, with D perhaps TRBD1 (5 bases). CDR1 and CDR2 from the germline V gene are DFQATT and SNEGSKA (reference sequence). The CDR3 covers 13 residues. The V end was cut by 6 bases, the J end by 1 base, with 11 bases between. The CDR3 DNA follows: TGCAGTGCCTCAGGGTTGGGCACAGATACGCAGTATTTT. Its protein product is CSASGLGTDTQYF.

The gene calls are TRBV6-1 and TRBJ2-7, with D perhaps given as TRBD1 or TRBD2 (5 bases each). CDR1 and CDR2 (germline): MNHNS, SASEGT. This CDR3 is 14 amino acids long. Trimming removed 7 bases at V and 4 bases at J, with 17 bases between. The CDR3 reads CASNTGTVLYEQYF. The CDR3 nucleotides read TGTGCCAGCAACACCGGGACCGTTTTATACGAGCAGTACTTC.

This clonotype showed up just a few times. The genes are TRBV3-1 and TRBJ1-3; TRBD1 might be the D (5 bases). CDR1 is LGHDT, CDR2 YNNKEL, per germline (reference sequence). CDR3 size: 18 residues. The ends were cut back, 1 base at V and 2 bases at J, with 18 bases in the middle. The CDR3 nucleotides are TGTGCCAGCAGCCAAGTGGTTATCGGGCAGGGAACTGGAAACACCATATATTTT. This translates into CASSQVVIGQGTGNTIYF.

This clonotype was observed a few times. V gene TRBV6-5 combines with J gene TRBJ2-7; D ambiguous. V was trimmed by 2 bases and J by 4 bases, leaving 9 bases between them. Germline CDR1 is MNHEY and CDR2 is SVGAGI. This CDR3 contains 13 residues. The CDR3 sequence: CASSYQAGYEQYF. DNA of the CDR3: TGTGCCAGCAGTTACCAGGCCGGATACGAGCAGTACTTC.

This clonotype showed up many times. The V and J genes are TRBV6-5 and TRBJ1-2; a weak D match, TRBD1 (5 bases). Germline V gives CDR1 MNHEY, CDR2 SVGAGI. Trimming took 1 base from V and 7 from J, leaving 10 bases between them. The CDR3 consists of 13 residues. The CDR3 nucleotides read TGTGCCAGCAGTTACTTGGGGGGATCTGGCTACACCTTC. Its translation is CASSYLGGSGYTF.

This clonotype was found a few times. The J gene is TRBJ1-1, the V gene TRBV7-3; 7 nucleotides align to TRBD1. This CDR3 contains 13 residues. The germline V gene has CDR1 SGHTA and CDR2 FQGTGA. Unmatched junction bases numbered 7, after V lost 4 bases and J lost 8 bases. The CDR3 loop is CASSWGTATEAFF. The CDR3 DNA reads as TGTGCCAGCAGCTGGGGGACAGCCACCGAAGCTTTCTTT.

This chain connects TRBV14 to TRBJ2-7, with 10 bases that match TRBD1. This CDR3 contains 15 residues. Per germline, CDR1 SGHDN and CDR2 FVKESK. V trimming: 2 bases; J trimming: 6 bases; junction bases outside the gene matches: 7. The CDR3 sequence: CASSQLDRGRVEQYF. The DNA of the CDR3 is TGTGCCAGCAGCCAACTCGACAGGGGGCGAGTCGAGCAGTACTTC.

This rearrangement joins TRBV7-9 to TRBJ2-4; TRBD1 is a possible D gene (6 bases). The CDR3 runs to 16 residues. CDR1 and CDR2 (germline): SEHNR, FQNEAQ (reference sequence). V was pared by 5 bases and J by 1 base, with 15 bases between. CDR3 coding DNA: TGTGCCAGCAGCGGAGGACAGTCGAGGGCCAAAAACATTCAGTACTTC. As protein: CASSGGQSRAKNIQYF.

This clonotype has just a few counts. V and J are TRBV27 and TRBJ1-1; 10 positions agree with TRBD1. The CDR3 runs to 17 residues. The trim removed 2 bases at V and 5 bases at J, leaving 11 bases unmatched. CDR1 MNHEY and CDR2 SMNVEV come from the germline V gene (reference sequence). CDR3 DNA sequence: TGTGCCAGCAGTTTAGCCGGGACAGGGGCGTGGGGGACTGAAGCTTTCTTT. Encoded protein: CASSLAGTGAWGTEAFF.